A single sample is the source of the 14 T cell receptor beta chains below, sequenced in a study of shared clonotypes between healthy human individuals. The method was immunoSEQ multiplex PCR; TCRdb's version includes in-frame clones alone and lacks a portion of them. The data contain approximately 700,000 clones, 60% to 75% of them singletons. What was sequenced was memory CD4+ T cells sorted from blood. Subset given: CD45RA-negative fraction. These receptors all come from a woman aged 25 to 39 in good health.

The V gene is TRBV28, the J gene TRBJ2-1, with D tentatively TRBD1 or TRBD2 (6 bases each). Looked up from germline, CDR1 is MDHEN and CDR2 is SYDVKM. This CDR3 has 15 residues. V lost 3 bases, J lost 10 bases, and 19 bases lay in between. The CDR3 DNA sequence: TGTGCCAGCAGTTTCCGGGGGAAGGCTACAGGGGAGCAGTTCTTC. It yields the protein CASSFRGKATGEQFF.

This clone showed up many times. The rearrangement joins TRBV5-1 to TRBJ2-5; the match to TRBD2 covers 12 bases. CDR3 length: 15 amino acids. Germline CDR1 and CDR2: SGHRS and YFSETQ. Trimming took 1 base from V and 5 from J; bases not matched to a gene: 3. CDR3 loop: CASSLPGTSGETQYF. The CDR3 nucleotides are TGCGCCAGCAGCTTGCCCGGGACTAGCGGGGAGACCCAGTACTTC.

This chain uses TRBV7-9 with TRBJ2-3; D gene unclear. This CDR3 has 15 residues. CDR1 is SEHNR, CDR2 FQNEAQ, per germline (reference sequence). Trimming removed 3 bases at V and 1 base at J, with 11 bases between. This CDR3 is CASSFPRIGTDTQYF. The CDR3 bases are TGTGCCAGCAGCTTCCCCCGTATAGGCACAGATACGCAGTATTTT.

V gene TRBV6-1 combines with J gene TRBJ2-7; the D gene could be TRBD1 or TRBD2 (6 bases each). This CDR3 has 13 residues. Germline V CDR1 and CDR2: MNHNS, SASEGT. Between the trimmed V and J ends, which lost 11 bases and 6 bases, there was a span of 20 bases. In nucleotides, the CDR3 is TGTGCCGCCTCTGGAGGGGGGAGAGTCGAGCAGTACTTC. It encodes CAASGGGRVEQYF.

A few counts support this clone. The rearrangement joins TRBV7-6 to TRBJ2-7; TRBD1 aligns across 9 bases. Trimming cost V 4 bases and J 4 bases; bases outside gene matches: 8. CDR3 size: 15 residues. Germline values: CDR1 SGHVS, CDR2 FNYEAQ. CDR3 DNA sequence: TGTGCCAGCAGCTCCTACCCTGGACAGGGGTACGAGCAGTACTTC. The encoded protein is CASSSYPGQGYEQYF.

The sample holds many counts of this clone. This chain links TRBV5-5 with TRBJ2-7, with D unresolved. Trimming took 7 bases from V and 7 from J, leaving 21 bases between them. The germline CDR1 and CDR2 sequences are SGHKS and YYEKEE (reference sequence). This CDR3 region has 14 residues. DNA of the CDR3: TGTGCCAGCGGCCGGACCGGCACGGCTTGGGAGCAGTACTTC. Amino acids: CASGRTGTAWEQYF.

The rearrangement joins TRBV9 to TRBJ2-4; 8 bases map to TRBD1. Germline CDR1 SGDLS, CDR2 YYNGEE. The length of the CDR3 is 17 residues. V lost 4 bases to trimming and J lost 0 bases; unmatched junction nucleotides: 9. CDR3 amino acids: CASSSRSGGAAKNIQYF. CDR3 in DNA: TGTGCCAGCAGCTCCAGGTCAGGGGGCGCAGCCAAAAACATTCAGTACTTC.

This clone was seen at least ten times. Other nucleotide sequences from this sample produce the same CDR3. This chain links TRBV5-1 with TRBJ2-1; tentative D call: TRBD2 (6 bases). Trimming shortened V by 0 bases and J by 2 bases, and 9 bases separated the two germline ends. This CDR3 has 15 residues. Germline V gene lookup returns CDR1 SGHRS and CDR2 YFSETQ. CDR3 nucleotides: TGCGCCAGCAGCTTGGATAGCGGTACCTACAATGAGCAGTTCTTC. It specifies CASSLDSGTYNEQFF.

This chain uses TRBV5-4 with TRBJ1-2, with D perhaps matching TRBD1 (6 bases). Per the germline V gene, CDR1 is SGHNT and CDR2 is YYREEE (reference sequence). V lost 4 bases and J lost 0, with 13 bases in between. The CDR3 is 15 amino acids. The DNA of the CDR3 is TGTGCCAGCAGCCCCGGGGGCGGTCCTAACTATGGCTACACCTTC. It specifies CASSPGGGPNYGYTF.

Only a few counts were recorded for this clone. J is TRBJ2-7 and V is TRBV11-2, with 10 bases that match TRBD2. With V trimmed by 4 bases and J by 5 bases, 14 bases remained unmatched. The CDR3 runs 17 residues. Germline V lookup: CDR1 SGHAT, CDR2 FQNNGV. CDR3 region: CASSSKLAGDFAHEQYF. CDR3 DNA sequence: TGTGCCAGCAGCTCGAAGCTAGCGGGAGATTTCGCCCACGAGCAGTACTTC.

The chain links TRBV5-1 to TRBJ2-3, with TRBD2 identical over 8 bases. The J segment lost 4 bases and the V segment lost 2 bases, leaving 6 bases of the junction unmatched. CDR1 and CDR2 (germline): SGHRS, YFSETQ. This CDR3 region has 15 residues. CDR3 nucleotides: TGCGCCAGCAGCTTTGGTAGCGGGATGTCAGATACGCAGTATTTT. This sequence encodes CASSFGSGMSDTQYF.

This rearrangement joins TRBV7-2 to TRBJ2-5; TRBD2 is a possible D gene (6 bases). CDR3 size: 14 residues. CDR1 is SGHTA, CDR2 FQGNSA, per germline. The V end lost 2 bases, the J end lost 5 bases, and 12 bases lay between the germline ends. CDR3 amino acids: CASSLISGPETQYF. The CDR3 nucleotides are TGTGCCAGCAGCTTAATTAGCGGTCCTGAGACCCAGTACTTC.

This clone was observed a handful of times. The J gene is TRBJ1-1, the V gene TRBV2; D is ambiguous. V was shortened by 4 bases and J by 2 bases, with 11 bases between the two germline ends. This CDR3 comprises 14 residues. Germline assignment: CDR1 SNHLY and CDR2 FYNNEI. CDR3 coding DNA: TGTGCCAGCAGTGGAGGTGAGATCAACACTGAAGCTTTCTTT. This gives the protein CASSGGEINTEAFF.

The chain combines TRBV25-1 with TRBJ1-4; maybe TRBD1 (5 bases). The germline V and J ends were trimmed by 4 bases and 7 bases, with 16 bases remaining between them. CDR3 size: 15 residues. Germline lookup yields CDR1 MGHDK and CDR2 SYGVNS. The CDR3 protein is CASSVRQSLVEKLFF. CDR3 in DNA: TGTGCCAGCAGTGTCCGACAGTCCCTCGTTGAAAAACTGTTTTTT.